Below are 24 T cell receptor beta chains sequenced from a single sample in a study of T cells after somatic rescue of genetic block. Generated by immunoSEQ multiplex PCR, the TCRdb table keeps only in-frame clones and is missing some. The sample lists under 150,000 clones; around 90% were seen once. Sequenced: peripheral blood mononuclear cells (PBMCs). Receptors originate from a young woman.

The V call is TRBV6-1, the J call TRBJ1-2, with D possibly matching TRBD1 (6 bases). Germline lookup yields CDR1 MNHNS and CDR2 SASEGT. Trimming took 1 base from V and 3 from J, leaving 12 bases between them. The CDR3 length is 15 residues. CDR3 bases: TGTGCCAGCAGTGAAGGGCCAGGGGTCTACTATGGCTACACCTTC. Encoded protein: CASSEGPGVYYGYTF.

The chain recombines TRBV11-3 with TRBJ1-1, with a possible D match to TRBD1 (6 bases). Germline loops: CDR1 SGHNT, CDR2 YENEEA. With 2 bases removed from V and 5 bases from J, the gap between germline ends came to 12 bases. The CDR3 contains 14 residues. CDR3 nucleotides: TGTGCCAGCAGCTTAACAGGGAGCGATACTGAAGCTTTCTTT. It translates to CASSLTGSDTEAFF.

This clone was recorded only once. The CDR3 bases are TGTGCCAGCAGGACGGCCCTGGACTACGAGCAGTACTTC. Amino acid sequence: CASRTALDYEQYF. V is TRBV6-1 and J is TRBJ2-7; D ambiguous. Per the germline V gene, CDR1 is MNHNS and CDR2 is SASEGT. V shed 6 bases and J shed 3 bases, with 12 bases lying between them. The length of the CDR3 is 13 residues.

The chain links TRBV5-8 to TRBJ1-1; D gene ambiguous. The CDR3 contains 13 residues. The ends were cut back, 0 bases at V and 1 base at J, with 4 bases in the middle. Germline V gene data show CDR1 as SGHTS and CDR2 as YDEGEE. CDR3 loop: CASSLVWNTEAFF. The CDR3 region has the DNA TGTGCCAGCAGCTTGGTGTGGAACACTGAAGCTTTCTTT.

In its sample, this clone was seen once. The chain joins TRBV6-5 to TRBJ1-1; D call uncertain. CDR3 length equals 15 residues. V shed 6 bases and J shed 1 base, with 15 bases lying between them. Germline V lookup: CDR1 MNHEY, CDR2 SVGAGI. The CDR3 loop reads CASSSNPAENTEAFF. The CDR3 DNA follows: TGTGCCAGCAGCTCCAACCCGGCGGAGAACACTGAAGCTTTCTTT.

The chain employs TRBV28 and TRBJ2-3; D might be TRBD1 (5 bases). V lost 5 bases and J 0 bases, leaving 9 bases between the germline ends. The germline V gene encodes CDR1 MDHEN and CDR2 SYDVKM. This CDR3 has 14 amino acids. The CDR3 region has the DNA TGTGCCAGCAGTCAGGGATCTAGCACAGATACGCAGTATTTT. This codes for CASSQGSSTDTQYF.

CDR3 loop: CASSQELGRNNYGYTF. CDR3 coding DNA: TGCGCCAGCAGCCAAGAGCTGGGACGGAATAACTATGGCTACACCTTC. The genes are TRBV4-3 and TRBJ1-2, with D tentatively TRBD1 (5 bases). Trimming took off 0 bases at V and 1 base at J, with 12 bases between the two ends. Germline CDR1 reads LGHNA; CDR2 reads YSLEER. The CDR3 contains 16 residues.

The CDR3 protein is CTSSQDKRGGRGHEQYF. CDR3 coding DNA: TGCACCAGCAGCCAAGATAAGCGGGGGGGCCGGGGCCACGAGCAGTACTTC. The J gene is TRBJ2-7, the V gene TRBV1; TRBD2, as called in the table, went unchecked against the DNA. TRBV1 is tagged as a pseudogene. This CDR3 is built from 17 residues.

This sequence joins TRBV9 and TRBJ1-1; 10 bases fit TRBD1. Germline loops: CDR1 SGDLS, CDR2 YYNGEE. The CDR3 has 14 amino acids. V was pared by 7 bases and J by 4 bases, with 7 bases of the junction left unmatched. The CDR3, as DNA: TGTGCCAGCGACAGGGGGCTGGTAGGCACTGAAGCTTTCTTT. It codes for CASDRGLVGTEAFF.

The chain recombines TRBV7-3 with TRBJ2-7, with D perhaps matching TRBD1 (5 bases). Germline assignment: CDR1 SGHTA and CDR2 FQGTGA. This CDR3 spans 13 amino acids. The V gene lost 1 base and the J gene lost 3 bases, with 7 bases spanning the gap. The CDR3 DNA is TGTGCCAGCAGCTTAAGTCAGGGCTACGAGCAGTACTTC. Protein sequence: CASSLSQGYEQYF.

For the CDR3, the DNA is TGTGCCAGCATGATCGGCGGGAATAGCAATCAGCCCCAGCATTTT. It codes for CASMIGGNSNQPQHF. V and J are TRBV28 and TRBJ1-5; D unresolved. V lost 7 bases and J 0 bases, leaving 13 bases between the germline ends. CDR1 and CDR2 from the germline V gene are MDHEN and SYDVKM. The CDR3 sequence is 15 residues long.

CDR3: CASSRQAMNTEAFF. In DNA, the CDR3 is TGTGCCAGCAGCCGACAGGCGATGAACACTGAAGCTTTCTTT. The V call is TRBV5-4, the J call TRBJ1-1, with D possibly being TRBD1 (6 bases). Trimming pared 4 bases from V and 0 bases from J, leaving 10 bases between. Looked up from germline, CDR1 is SGHNT and CDR2 is YYREEE (reference sequence). CDR3 size: 14 residues.

The V gene is TRBV4-3, the J gene TRBJ1-2, with D possibly being TRBD1 (5 bases). Trimming pared 0 bases from V and 4 bases from J, leaving 12 bases between. Germline loops: CDR1 LGHNA, CDR2 YSLEER. The CDR3 spans 15 residues. The CDR3 protein is CASSQDWGGAYGYTF. The CDR3 DNA reads as TGCGCCAGCAGCCAAGATTGGGGAGGGGCCTATGGCTACACCTTC.

V is TRBV4-1 and J is TRBJ1-2; no firm D call. CDR3 length: 12 residues. Germline lookup yields CDR1 MGHRA and CDR2 YSYEKL. The germline V and J ends were trimmed by 1 base and 8 bases, with 8 bases remaining between them. Here the CDR3 DNA reads TGCGCCAGCAGCCAAGGGACGTACGGCTACACCTTC. Translated: CASSQGTYGYTF.

This clone is a singleton in its sample. The chain recombines TRBV4-1 with TRBJ1-1, with D perhaps TRBD1 (6 bases). V lost 1 base and J lost 6, with 12 bases in between. This CDR3 has 14 amino acids. Germline CDR1 reads MGHRA; CDR2 reads YSYEKL. This chain's CDR3 is CASSQGRGRAEAFF. The CDR3 DNA reads TGCGCCAGCAGCCAAGGCAGGGGACGCGCTGAAGCTTTCTTT.

The rearrangement uses TRBV2 and TRBJ1-2; 10 nucleotides agree with TRBD1. In germline, CDR1 is SNHLY, CDR2 FYNNEI. This CDR3 is built from 14 residues. V lost 3 bases and J lost 8; bases outside the gene matches: 6. The CDR3 DNA reads TGTGCCAGCAGTGATGGGGGACAGGGGAGCGGCTACACCTTC. Its protein is CASSDGGQGSGYTF.

This chain links TRBV2 with TRBJ1-1; D is undetermined. CDR3 size: 14 residues. CDR1 and CDR2 from the germline V gene are SNHLY and FYNNEI. The V gene lost 5 bases and the J gene lost 5 bases, with 15 bases spanning the gap. The CDR3 bases are TGTGCCAGCAGTCTTTCAGGTCCCCTTACTGAAGCTTTCTTT. As protein: CASSLSGPLTEAFF.

The rearrangement uses TRBV7-9 and TRBJ1-2, with D possibly being TRBD1 (5 bases). CDR1 is SEHNR, CDR2 FQNEAQ, per germline (reference sequence). The CDR3 sequence is 14 residues long. V was shortened by 1 base and J by 7 bases, with 13 bases between the two germline ends. This chain's CDR3 is CASSLGGGARGYTF. CDR3 sequence (DNA): TGTGCCAGCAGCTTAGGGGGAGGGGCGCGTGGCTACACCTTC.

J is TRBJ2-7 and V is TRBV7-2, with 7 bases identical to TRBD1. Losses at the gene ends were 3 bases for V and 0 bases for J; bases not matched to a gene: 2. Germline lookup yields CDR1 SGHTA and CDR2 FQGNSA. This CDR3 has 14 residues. CDR3 coding DNA: TGTGCCAGCAGCTTCTGGGACAGCTCCTACGAGCAGTACTTC. Protein sequence: CASSFWDSSYEQYF.

V usage is TRBV19 and J usage is TRBJ1-2; the D is unclear. Germline lookup yields CDR1 LNHDA and CDR2 SQIVND (reference sequence). The CDR3 has 12 amino acids. V lost 5 bases to trimming and J lost 4 bases, with 8 bases between them. CDR3 sequence reads: CASSWQTYGYTF. The DNA for the CDR3 is TGTGCCAGTAGTTGGCAGACCTATGGCTACACCTTC.

V is TRBV9 and J is TRBJ2-1, with TRBD2 identical over 8 bases. The CDR3 totals 16 residues. J gave up 6 bases and V 0 bases, and 8 bases lay outside the gene matches. Germline V gives CDR1 SGDLS, CDR2 YYNGEE. CDR3 in amino acids: CASSVVGTSGLNEQFF. CDR3 nucleotides: TGTGCCAGCAGCGTAGTTGGCACTAGCGGCCTCAATGAGCAGTTCTTC.

The CDR3 is CAWTAGTEHSPLHF. In DNA, the CDR3 is TGTGCCTGGACAGCCGGGACGGAACATTCACCCCTCCACTTT. The chain recombines TRBV30 with TRBJ1-6; D possibly corresponds to TRBD1 (5 bases). The germline V gene encodes CDR1 GTSNPN and CDR2 SVGIG (reference sequence). This CDR3 spans 14 amino acids. The V and J ends lost 4 bases and 8 bases respectively, with 15 bases between them.

This sequence joins TRBV4-3 and TRBJ1-6, with 8 nucleotides matching TRBD1. The CDR3 is 15 residues long. The germline CDR1 and CDR2 sequences are LGHNA and YSLEER. Trimming removed 0 bases from V and 10 bases from J; junction bases left unmatched: 5. The CDR3 sequence is CASSQEDPGGSPLHF. The CDR3 DNA is TGCGCCAGCAGCCAAGAGGACCCAGGGGGCTCACCCCTCCACTTT.

The chain joins TRBV18 to TRBJ2-6; D gene ambiguous. The CDR3 length is 15 residues. CDR1 and CDR2 (germline): KGHSH, LQKENI. Trimming left V 3 bases short and J 0 bases short, with 6 bases between. In DNA, the CDR3 is TGTGCCAGCTCACCCGAGCTCTCTGGGGCCAACGTCCTGACTTTC. This codes for CASSPELSGANVLTF.